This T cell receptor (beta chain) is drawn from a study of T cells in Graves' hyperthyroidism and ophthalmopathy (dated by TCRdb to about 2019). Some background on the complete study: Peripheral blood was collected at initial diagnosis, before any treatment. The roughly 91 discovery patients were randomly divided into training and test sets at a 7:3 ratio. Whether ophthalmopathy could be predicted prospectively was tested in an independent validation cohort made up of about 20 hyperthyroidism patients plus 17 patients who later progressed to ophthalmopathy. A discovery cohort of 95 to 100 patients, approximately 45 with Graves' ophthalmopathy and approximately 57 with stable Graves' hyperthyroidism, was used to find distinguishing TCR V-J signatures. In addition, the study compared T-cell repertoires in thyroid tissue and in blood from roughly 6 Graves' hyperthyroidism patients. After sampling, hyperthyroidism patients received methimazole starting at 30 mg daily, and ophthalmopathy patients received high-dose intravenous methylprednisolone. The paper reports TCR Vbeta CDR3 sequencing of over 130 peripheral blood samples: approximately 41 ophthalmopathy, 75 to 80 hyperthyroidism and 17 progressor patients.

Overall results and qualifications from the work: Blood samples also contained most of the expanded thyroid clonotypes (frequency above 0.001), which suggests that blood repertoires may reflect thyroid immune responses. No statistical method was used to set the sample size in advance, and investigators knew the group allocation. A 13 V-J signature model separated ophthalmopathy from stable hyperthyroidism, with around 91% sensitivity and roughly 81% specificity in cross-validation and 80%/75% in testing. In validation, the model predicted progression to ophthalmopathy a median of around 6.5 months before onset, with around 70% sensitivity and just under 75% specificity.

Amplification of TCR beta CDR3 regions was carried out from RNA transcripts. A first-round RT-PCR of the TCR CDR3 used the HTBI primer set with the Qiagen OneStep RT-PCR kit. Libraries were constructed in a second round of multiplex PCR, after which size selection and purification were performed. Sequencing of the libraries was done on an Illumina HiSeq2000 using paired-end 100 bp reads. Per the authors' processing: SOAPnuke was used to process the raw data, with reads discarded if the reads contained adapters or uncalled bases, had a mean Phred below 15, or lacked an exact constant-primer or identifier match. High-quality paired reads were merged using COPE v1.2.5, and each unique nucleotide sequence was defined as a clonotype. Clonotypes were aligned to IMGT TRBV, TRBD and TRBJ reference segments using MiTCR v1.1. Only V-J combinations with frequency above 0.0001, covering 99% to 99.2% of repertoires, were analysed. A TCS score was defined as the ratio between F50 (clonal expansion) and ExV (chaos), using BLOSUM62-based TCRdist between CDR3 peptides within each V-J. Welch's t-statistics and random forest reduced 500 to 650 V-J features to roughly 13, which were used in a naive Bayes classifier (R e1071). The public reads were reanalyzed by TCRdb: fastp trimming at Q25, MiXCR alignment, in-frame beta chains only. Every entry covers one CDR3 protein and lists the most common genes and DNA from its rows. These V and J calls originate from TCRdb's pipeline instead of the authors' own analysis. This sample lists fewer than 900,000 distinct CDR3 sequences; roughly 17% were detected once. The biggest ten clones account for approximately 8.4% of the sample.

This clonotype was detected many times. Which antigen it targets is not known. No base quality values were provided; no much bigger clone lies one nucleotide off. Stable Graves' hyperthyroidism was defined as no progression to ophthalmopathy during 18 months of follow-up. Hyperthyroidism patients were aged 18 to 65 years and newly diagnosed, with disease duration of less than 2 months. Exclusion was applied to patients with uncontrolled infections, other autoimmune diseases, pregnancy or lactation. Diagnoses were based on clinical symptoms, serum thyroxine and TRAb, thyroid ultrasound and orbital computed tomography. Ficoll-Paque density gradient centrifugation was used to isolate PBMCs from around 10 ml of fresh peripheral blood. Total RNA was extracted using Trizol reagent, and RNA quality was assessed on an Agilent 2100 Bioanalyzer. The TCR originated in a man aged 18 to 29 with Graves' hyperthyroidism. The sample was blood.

The CDR3 amino acid sequence is: CASSPNGGRDGYTF. The base sequence is TGTGCCAGCAGCCCTAATGGGGGGCGCGATGGCTACACCTTC. The chain was built from TRBV28 and TRBJ1-2; a tentative D match to TRBD1 spans 6 bases. Including the terminal cysteine and phenylalanine, the CDR3 comprises 14 residues. Only CDR3 DNA remains: 42 bases, in frame from the first base. As encoded in the germline V gene, CDR1 is MDHEN while CDR2 is SYDVKM. Cut back by 6 bases and 6 bases, the V and J ends lie 17 bases apart.